This T cell receptor beta chain was captured by sequencing in a study of blood T cell repertoires in COVID-19. The table came from immunoSEQ multiplex PCR; TCRdb's copy has only in-frame clones and leaves some out. The sample lists roughly 210,000 clones, 88% occurring once. Germline V gene lookup returns CDR1 SGHKS and CDR2 YYEKEE (reference sequence). Unmatched junction bases numbered 10, after V lost 0 bases and J lost 9 bases. The CDR3 consists of 17 residues. J is TRBJ2-1 and V is TRBV5-5; 12 nucleotides align to TRBD2. The source material was peripheral blood. The clonotype originates from a man in his 70s with acute or convalescent COVID-19. The CDR3 DNA follows: TGTGCCAGCAGCTTGGCCGCTAGCGGGAGGGCCCTTGGTGAGCAGTTCTTC. Its translation is CASSLAASGRALGEQFF.